What follows describes a single T cell receptor (beta chain). These data belong to a study of blood T cell repertoires in COVID-19. Study details: Spain, Italy and the United States supplied samples that represented acute and convalescent COVID-19. In each case, the material was cDNA or gDNA derived from T cells, B-cell-depleted T cells, or PBMCs.

Original handling: Cell counts per sample came from amplifying reference gene primers. Method: immunoSEQ multiplex PCR; TCRdb's copy keeps in-frame clones and lacks some. The DNA was the basis for D and trimming; V, J and clone size are from that table. The sample consists of tens of thousands of clones, approximately 80% of them appearing once. Germline V CDR1 and CDR2: SGHVS, FNYEAQ. V was clipped by 5 bases and J by 6 bases, with 20 bases between them. The length of the CDR3 is 16 residues. The material sequenced was peripheral blood. The chain uses TRBV7-6 and TRBJ2-1, with D possibly being TRBD2 (6 bases). The TCR was taken from a man aged 55 to 70 with COVID-19, enrolled during active disease. CDR3 sequence: CASSHGSGRGGNEQFF. The DNA for the CDR3 is TGTGCCAGCAGCCACGGGAGCGGTCGAGGCGGCAATGAGCAGTTCTTC.